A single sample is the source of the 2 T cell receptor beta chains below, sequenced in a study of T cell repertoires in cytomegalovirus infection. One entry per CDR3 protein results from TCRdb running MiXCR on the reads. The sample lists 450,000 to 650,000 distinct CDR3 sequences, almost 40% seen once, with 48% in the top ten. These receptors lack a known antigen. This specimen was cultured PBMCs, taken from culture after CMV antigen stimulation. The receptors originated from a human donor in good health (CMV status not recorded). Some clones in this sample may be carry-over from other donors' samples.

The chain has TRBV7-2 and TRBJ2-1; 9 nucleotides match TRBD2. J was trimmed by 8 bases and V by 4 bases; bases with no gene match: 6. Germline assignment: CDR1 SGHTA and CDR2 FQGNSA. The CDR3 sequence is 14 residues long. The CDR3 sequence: CASSSGTSNDEQFF. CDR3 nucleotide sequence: TGTGCCAGCAGCTCGGGGACTAGCAATGATGAGCAGTTCTTC.

The CDR3 coding sequence is TGTGCCAGCAGCCTCCTCGGGAGGGGGGACTACGAGCAGTACTTC. It encodes CASSLLGRGDYEQYF. The chain recombines TRBV6-6 with TRBJ2-7; 8 bases line up with TRBD2. The CDR3 has 15 amino acids. Germline V CDR1 and CDR2: MNHNY, SVGAGI (reference sequence). After removal of 6 bases from V and 3 bases from J, the junction contained 10 bases not matched to a gene.